Included here is one T cell receptor (beta chain) sequence, with context. This clonotype is judged medium-sized (0.01 to 0.1%). Its antigen specificity is not known. There are no base qualities to consult, and no much larger clone falls within one base. Spanning cysteine to phenylalanine, the CDR3 consists of 14 amino acids. Left in the record is the CDR3 DNA by itself, 42 bases read in frame from the first base. V loses 6 bases of germline sequence and J loses 3 bases, and the interval between the two ends is 13 bases. Taken from the germline V gene, the CDR1 and CDR2 loops are SGHVS and FNYEAQ. This specimen belongs to a study of breast tumors, draining lymph nodes, adjacent tissues (dated by TCRdb to about 2016). Looking at the study overall: In breast cancer patients, the study compared the TCR beta repertoires of tumor, adjacent nontumor tissue and axillary lymph nodes. In human breast cancer, the study set out to evaluate how tumor, surrounding tissue and draining lymph node repertoires relate to one another and whether T cells may move between these sites.

What the work shows at the level of the full study, not this receptor alone: The data were judged consistent with most tumor T cells deriving from the lymph node and then expanding within tumor tissue. The similarity between tumor and nontumor tissue repertoires was significantly greater in luminal-like breast cancer than in basal-like breast cancer. Rather than being directly demonstrated, the conclusion that tumor T cells originate in lymph nodes was presented as consistent with a hypothesis. Tumor T-cell repertoires showed less diversity than lymph node repertoires and more diversity than nontumor tissue repertoires, and tumor T-cell repertoires showed preferential V and J gene usage.

The instrument was an Illumina HiSeq 2000. Multiplex PCR amplification was used to build the TCR beta chain libraries. High-throughput sequencing was used to analyze the amplified TCR beta chain products. Using fastp trimming at Q25 and MiXCR clonotype assembly, TCRdb reanalyzed the public sequencing data and kept in-frame beta chains. Each record represents a unique CDR3 protein, reported with the most common genes and DNA among its rows. The sample table contains more than 9,500 distinct CDR3 sequences; only one count was recorded for over 45% of them. The top ten clonotypes cover roughly 36% of the sample.

The chain is assembled from TRBV7-6 and TRBJ2-3, with the D gene possibly TRBD1 or TRBD2, each one fitting 5 bases. Material for sequencing was breast tumor tissue. This receptor was identified in a female donor with breast cancer. Some clones in this sample may be carry-over from other donors' samples. At the DNA level, the sequence is TGTGCCAGCAGGACCGGGACCACAACAGATACGCAGTATTTT. The resulting protein is CASRTGTTTDTQYF.